The entry below gives a single T cell receptor (beta chain) sequence along with its context. Its antigen is not identified. As processed by the authors: CDR3 differences across clinicopathological groups were used to build a distant-metastasis classifier for papillary thyroid cancer. TCRdb re-analyzed the PCR reads using MiXCR. The V and J calls reflect TCRdb's pipeline rather than the authors' work. The profile shows 35,000 to 45,000 clones, about 29% of them singletons. This entry is derived from a study of metastatic and nonmetastatic thyroid tumors. Study in general: Repertoire data that came from the blood and tumor or nodule tissue of malignant and benign thyroid patients were compared. Whole-study findings and limits: Versus benign nodules, malignant thyroid tumors reportedly had significantly higher TCR beta diversity, in blood and tumor.

None of the patients had undergone any treatment ahead of thyroid surgery. Trimming took 4 bases from V and 4 from J, leaving 11 bases between them. Germline values: CDR1 SGHRS, CDR2 YFSETQ. The CDR3 covers 13 residues. The receptor comes from a male donor with papillary thyroid cancer or a benign thyroid nodule (not recorded which). Some clones in this sample may be carry-over from other donors' samples. The rearrangement uses TRBV5-1 and TRBJ1-2; D is ambiguous. The sample consisted of blood. CDR3 in amino acids: CASSPQPSYGYTF. The CDR3 nucleotides are TGCGCCAGCAGCCCCCAGCCCTCCTATGGCTACACCTTC.